Shown below are 9 T cell receptor beta chains from a single sample sequenced in a study of T cell responses to AZD1222 COVID-19 vaccine (dated by TCRdb to the early 2020s). The sample's time point label, decoded: baseline before first vaccination. Library construction relied on the immunoSEQ multiplex PCR assay. This is the immuneACCESS table as TCRdb keeps it, with only in-frame sequences that have V and J called. A part of the clones is gone; compared with another copy, unresolved V genes explain less than half, and the rest is unexplained. For this sample the table gives more than 60,000 clones, of which roughly 82% were detected only once. The ten largest clones take up 15% to 25% of the sample. The sample here was peripheral blood, taken on day 0 of AZD1222 vaccination. The receptor set was obtained from an adult in good health.

The chain carries TRBV24-1 and TRBJ2-3; TRBD1 might be the D (5 bases). V lost 1 base and J lost 2, with 9 bases in between. Germline CDR1 KGHDR, CDR2 SFDVKD. The CDR3 loop spans 15 amino acids. This CDR3 reads CATSDFGHSTDTQYF. CDR3 DNA sequence: TGTGCCACCAGTGATTTTGGACATTCCACAGATACGCAGTATTTT.

The rearrangement uses TRBV9 and TRBJ2-1; D remains ambiguous. Germline assignment: CDR1 SGDLS and CDR2 YYNGEE. The CDR3 contains 11 residues. The ends were cut back, 0 bases at V and 9 bases at J, with 4 bases in the middle. The CDR3 protein is CASSVGGEQFF. CDR3 coding DNA: TGTGCCAGCAGCGTAGGGGGTGAGCAGTTCTTC.

The sample holds one count of this clone. This chain uses TRBV7-2 with TRBJ2-2, with TRBD1 as a possible D gene (6 bases). The CDR3 runs to 15 residues. Looked up from germline, CDR1 is SGHTA and CDR2 is FQGNSA. Trimming shortened V by 2 bases and J by 1 base, and 8 bases separated the two germline ends. Written as DNA, the CDR3 is TGTGCCAGCAGCTTAACAGGGTGGAACACCGGGGAGCTGTTTTTT. Translated: CASSLTGWNTGELFF.

The V gene is TRBV10-3, the J gene TRBJ2-7; 9 nucleotides match TRBD1. From germline, CDR1 is ENHRY and CDR2 SYGVKD. The CDR3 totals 19 residues. With V trimmed by 3 bases and J by 2 bases, 17 bases remained unmatched. CDR3 loop: CAISERGQGFGRGTYEQYF. CDR3 coding DNA: TGTGCCATCAGTGAACGGGGACAGGGTTTTGGAAGAGGAACCTACGAGCAGTACTTC.

This chain joins TRBV11-3 and TRBJ2-7; TRBD2 is a possible D gene (5 bases). CDR1 and CDR2 from the germline V gene are SGHNT and YENEEA. This CDR3 has 14 amino acids. Trimming took 0 bases from V and 6 from J, leaving 12 bases between them. This CDR3 is CASSLDLTEVEQYV. Written as DNA, the CDR3 is TGTGCCAGCAGCTTAGATCTGACGGAGGTCGAGCAGTACGTC.

The chain uses TRBV28 and TRBJ2-2; perhaps TRBD2 as D (7 bases). Trimming left V 5 bases short and J 6 bases short, with 19 bases between. The CDR3 is made up of 16 amino acids. The germline CDR1 and CDR2 sequences are MDHEN and SYDVKM. The CDR3 here is CASSPGGIPGAGELFF. The CDR3 nucleotides are TGTGCCAGCAGTCCCGGGGGGATCCCAGGGGCCGGGGAGCTGTTTTTT.

The chain couples TRBV27 to TRBJ2-7; D is uncertain. V lost 3 bases, J lost 1 base, and 19 bases lay in between. Germline lookup yields CDR1 MNHEY and CDR2 SMNVEV (reference sequence). CDR3 length equals 17 residues. The CDR3 coding sequence is TGTGCCAGCAGTTTTCTCGGTAACAGCCCAGGATCCTACGAGCAGTACTTC. Amino acid sequence: CASSFLGNSPGSYEQYF.

V and J are TRBV7-8 and TRBJ2-3; 10 bases map to TRBD1. CDR1 is SGHVS, CDR2 FQNEAQ, per germline. The V segment lost 3 bases and the J segment 5 bases; nucleotides outside the gene matches: 11. The CDR3 loop spans 17 amino acids. The DNA of the CDR3 is TGTGCCAGCAGCTTTGGAGGGGGGGACAGGGGCGTAGATACGCAGTATTTT. This sequence encodes CASSFGGGDRGVDTQYF.

This chain joins TRBV19 and TRBJ1-2; D is undetermined. CDR1 LNHDA and CDR2 SQIVND come from the germline V gene (reference sequence). Trimming left V 4 bases short and J 5 bases short, with 20 bases between. The CDR3 is 16 residues long. CDR3 sequence reads: CASSNPLPAGLYGYTF. The CDR3 nucleotides are TGTGCCAGTAGTAATCCCCTGCCCGCCGGGTTGTATGGCTACACCTTC.